These 30 T cell receptor beta chains were sequenced from one sample in a study of T-cell memory formation after mild COVID-19. TCRdb independently ran MiXCR on the 5' RACE reads; one entry per CDR3 protein. This table has some 490,000 distinct CDR3 sequences, 15% to 20% appearing once. The specimen was PBMCs or a T cell subset sorted from them (not recorded which). The receptors originated from an adult woman who had mild COVID-19 (a few samples of this study predate the infection). Cell type and time point are not known.

This sequence joins TRBV7-8 and TRBJ2-1; the match to TRBD1 covers 8 bases. CDR1 and CDR2 (germline): SGHVS, FQNEAQ. The CDR3 spans 17 residues. V lost 1 base and J lost 4; bases outside the gene matches: 9. Here the CDR3 DNA reads TGTGCCAGCAGCTTAGGCCAGGGGGCTGAGATTTACAATGAGCAGTTCTTC. Encoded protein: CASSLGQGAEIYNEQFF.

The rearrangement joins TRBV7-6 to TRBJ2-1, with D unresolved. The CDR3 spans 14 residues. Deletions cut 5 bases from V and 6 bases from J, with 14 bases between. Germline CDR1 reads SGHVS; CDR2 reads FNYEAQ. The CDR3 spells CASSPMSYSNEQFF. In DNA, the CDR3 is TGTGCCAGCAGCCCCATGTCGTACTCCAATGAGCAGTTCTTC.

The chain combines TRBV30 with TRBJ2-2; D remains unclear. V lost 2 bases and J lost 4, with 5 bases in between. Per the germline V gene, CDR1 is GTSNPN and CDR2 is SVGIG (reference sequence). The length of the CDR3 is 12 residues. This CDR3 reads CAWSSLTGELFF. CDR3 DNA sequence: TGTGCCTGGAGTTCACTCACCGGGGAGCTGTTTTTT.

This clonotype was recorded a few times. CDR3 sequence (DNA): TGTGCCAGCAGCTCTACAGGGGGCAATCAGCCCCAGCATTTT. As protein: CASSSTGGNQPQHF. V and J are TRBV7-9 and TRBJ1-5; 7 positions match TRBD1. The CDR3 is 14 amino acids. Germline CDR1 SEHNR, CDR2 FQNEAQ (reference sequence). The V gene end was trimmed by 4 bases and the J gene end by 2 bases; junction bases not matched to a gene: 2.

This chain joins TRBV18 and TRBJ2-2, with 8 bases identical to TRBD1. The trim removed 6 bases at V and 0 bases at J, leaving 6 bases unmatched. Germline V CDR1 and CDR2: KGHSH, LQKENI. The CDR3 has 16 residues. In nucleotides, the CDR3 is TGTGCCAGCTCGCCCGGGACAGGAACGAACACCGGGGAGCTGTTTTTT. This sequence encodes CASSPGTGTNTGELFF.

The gene calls are TRBV7-9 and TRBJ2-1; D is possibly TRBD1 or TRBD2 (5 bases each). Trimming took 2 bases from V and 6 from J, leaving 14 bases between them. Germline V gives CDR1 SEHNR, CDR2 FQNEAQ (reference sequence). This CDR3 is built from 15 residues. The CDR3 coding sequence is TGTGCCAGCAGCTTAAACCATGGGGACCGCAATGAGCAGTTCTTC. Its protein is CASSLNHGDRNEQFF.

The rearrangement uses TRBV5-1 and TRBJ2-3; D ambiguous. This CDR3 contains 16 residues. Trimming cost V 1 base and J 0 bases, with 12 bases left between them. Germline V gene data show CDR1 as SGHRS and CDR2 as YFSETQ. CDR3: CASSLILRPSTDTQYF. The CDR3 DNA reads TGCGCCAGCAGCTTGATACTTCGACCTAGCACAGATACGCAGTATTTT. Based on the CDR3 plus reference TRBV5-1 and TRBJ2-3, the full variable domain is KAGVTQTPRYLIKTRGQQVTLSCSPISGHRSVSWYQQTPGQGLQFLFEYFSETQRNKGNFPGRFSGRQFSNSRSEMNVSTLELGDSALYLCASSLILRPSTDTQYFGPGTRLTVL.

The V call is TRBV19, the J call TRBJ2-3, with 12 bases lining up with TRBD2. In germline, CDR1 is LNHDA, CDR2 SQIVND (reference sequence). The CDR3 is 16 residues long. The junction had 3 bases not matched to a gene; V was cut back by 4 bases and J by 1 base. CDR3: CASSSGLAGRTDTQYF. DNA for the CDR3: TGTGCCAGTAGTAGTGGACTAGCGGGACGCACAGATACGCAGTATTTT.

As concerns this clonotype: The germline gene is not matched at one end of the junction; a read error may be the cause. The chain joins TRBV12-3 or TRBV12-4 to TRBJ2-3; D perhaps matches TRBD2 (6 bases). This CDR3 has 15 amino acids. This chain's CDR3 is CASSTSGCRTDSQYF. In DNA, the CDR3 is TGTGCCAGCAGCACCAGCGGGTGTCGCACAGATTCGCAGTATTTT.

The chain carries TRBV20-1 and TRBJ2-7, with TRBD1 as a possible D gene (5 bases). Per germline, CDR1 DFQATT and CDR2 SNEGSKA (reference sequence). With 2 bases removed from V and 4 bases from J, the gap between germline ends came to 12 bases. The CDR3 contains 13 residues. This CDR3 reads CSARPIDSYEQYF. The CDR3, as DNA: TGCAGTGCTAGACCTATAGACAGTTACGAGCAGTACTTC.

V is TRBV7-3 and J is TRBJ2-1, with TRBD1 as a possible D gene (5 bases). CDR1 is SGHTA and CDR2 is FQGTGA in the germline V gene. V dropped 5 bases and J dropped 6 bases, with 14 bases sitting between them. This CDR3 is built from 14 residues. The CDR3, as DNA: TGTGCCAGCAGCCTACAGGTATTGGGCAATGAGCAGTTCTTC. Amino acids: CASSLQVLGNEQFF.

The chain joins TRBV7-9 to TRBJ2-1; TRBD2 agrees at 12 bases. The CDR3 sequence is 15 residues long. Germline V lookup: CDR1 SEHNR, CDR2 FQNEAQ (reference sequence). With V trimmed by 5 bases and J by 5 bases, 4 bases remained unmatched. CDR3 in amino acids: CASSMGLAGDNEQFF. In nucleotides, the CDR3 is TGTGCCAGCAGCATGGGACTAGCGGGCGACAATGAGCAGTTCTTC.

The V and J genes are TRBV6-6 and TRBJ1-2, with no clear D. Germline V CDR1 and CDR2: MNHNY, SVGAGI (reference sequence). Trimming pared 0 bases from V and 0 bases from J, leaving 8 bases between. The CDR3 sequence is 15 residues long. CDR3 in DNA: TGTGCCAGCAGTTACTCAGGGTTAGCTAACTATGGCTACACCTTC. This translates into CASSYSGLANYGYTF.

This clonotype came up many times. V and J are TRBV12-3 or TRBV12-4 and TRBJ2-7, with 11 bases aligning to TRBD2. V lost 5 bases and J lost 0; bases outside the gene matches: 3. The CDR3 sequence is 15 residues long. DNA for the CDR3: TGTGCCAGCAGTCATACTAGCGGGAGCTCCTACGAGCAGTACTTC. Protein: CASSHTSGSSYEQYF.

This clonotype showed up just a few times. This sequence joins TRBV23-1 and TRBJ2-1; 9 bases map to TRBD2. TRBV23-1 is labeled an ORF, and its function is uncertain. This CDR3 contains 20 residues. V was pared by 0 bases and J by 0 bases, with 12 bases of the junction left unmatched. The CDR3 loop reads CASSQSGLAGPKLSYNEQFF. The DNA for the CDR3 is TGCGCCAGCAGTCAATCGGGTCTAGCGGGACCGAAACTCTCCTACAATGAGCAGTTCTTC.

This clonotype was observed a few times. The V call is TRBV7-6, the J call TRBJ2-7; D tentatively fits TRBD1 or TRBD2 (5 bases each). Between the trimmed V and J ends, which lost 5 bases and 4 bases, there was a span of 15 bases. The CDR3 length is 14 residues. Germline values: CDR1 SGHVS, CDR2 FNYEAQ. The CDR3 sequence is CASSRDGAPYEQYF. The CDR3 DNA reads TGTGCCAGCAGCCGGGACGGGGCCCCATACGAGCAGTACTTC. The variable domain in full, with the rest retrieved from reference TRBV7-6 and TRBJ2-7, is GAGVSQSPRYKVTKRGQDVALRCDPISGHVSLYWYRQALGQGPEFLTYFNYEAQQDKSGLPNDRFSAERPEGSISTLTIQRTEQRDSAMYRCASSRDGAPYEQYFGPGTRLTVT.

This clonotype was counted between two and nine times. This rearrangement joins TRBV9 to TRBJ2-3; a possible D gene is TRBD2 (5 bases). The CDR3 consists of 15 residues. Trimming removed 4 bases from V and 2 bases from J, with 14 bases in between. The germline CDR1 and CDR2 sequences are SGDLS and YYNGEE. Here the CDR3 reads CASSLIWRSTDTQYF. The DNA for the CDR3 is TGTGCCAGCAGCCTCATTTGGAGGTCCACAGATACGCAGTATTTT.

This clonotype showed up just a few times. The chain couples TRBV9 to TRBJ1-1, with 9 bases fitting TRBD1. Germline-derived CDR1 and CDR2 are SGDLS and YYNGEE. Trimming at V came to 4 bases and at J to 3 bases, leaving 4 bases not matched to a gene. The CDR3 sequence is 14 residues long. CDR3 nucleotide sequence: TGTGCCAGCAGCTCCAGGGACAGGGACACTGAAGCTTTCTTT. Protein: CASSSRDRDTEAFF.

This clonotype was detected many times. V is TRBV27 and J is TRBJ2-2; D is possibly TRBD2 (6 bases). The V end lost 5 bases, the J end lost 5 bases, and 21 bases lay between the germline ends. The CDR3 loop spans 17 amino acids. CDR1 is MNHEY, CDR2 SMNVEV, per germline (reference sequence). For the CDR3, the DNA is TGTGCCAGCAGTCCCTCTACAGGCCCCGGGGGAACCGGGGAGCTGTTTTTT. Residues: CASSPSTGPGGTGELFF.

A few counts support this clonotype. The rearrangement uses TRBV6-2 or TRBV6-3 and TRBJ2-1, with D possibly TRBD2 on 6 matching bases. The CDR3 is made up of 14 amino acids. Looked up from germline, CDR1 is MNHEY and CDR2 is SVGEGT. V shed 5 bases and J shed 8 bases, with 16 bases lying between them. The CDR3 loop reads CASSVTGDGYEQFF. In DNA form, the CDR3 reads TGTGCCAGCAGTGTAACGGGGGATGGATATGAGCAGTTCTTC.

This clonotype was recorded a few times. This chain links TRBV6-1 with TRBJ2-7; D is unclear. The germline V gene has CDR1 MNHNS and CDR2 SASEGT. This CDR3 is 13 amino acids long. V was shortened by 6 bases and J by 5 bases, with 14 bases between the two germline ends. The CDR3 nucleotides read TGTGCCAGCAGGAGACTTTTCCGCGACGAGCAGTACTTC. It encodes CASRRLFRDEQYF.

This clonotype was observed a few times. V is TRBV3-1 and J is TRBJ1-1, with D maybe TRBD1 (5 bases). V was trimmed by 4 bases and J by 5 bases, leaving 14 bases between them. The germline gives CDR1 LGHDT, CDR2 YNNKEL (reference sequence). This CDR3 is 14 amino acids long. CDR3 in amino acids: CASSPGLLWTEAFF. In nucleotides, the CDR3 is TGTGCCAGCAGCCCGGGACTCCTTTGGACTGAAGCTTTCTTT.

V and J are TRBV6-6 and TRBJ2-5; TRBD2 matches 12 bases. The V and J ends lost 8 bases and 3 bases, in that order; junction bases with no gene match: 4. Germline V gene lookup returns CDR1 MNHNY and CDR2 SVGAGI (reference sequence). CDR3 size: 14 residues. The CDR3 reads CASASGGVEETQYF. DNA of the CDR3: TGTGCCAGCGCTAGCGGGGGGGTGGAAGAGACCCAGTACTTC.

This chain links TRBV21-1 with TRBJ2-3. TRBV21-1 is designated a pseudogene. The CDR3 has 8 residues. Here the CDR3 reads CASRDQYF. CDR3 DNA: TGTGCCAGCAGAGACCAGTATTTT.

This clonotype was seen more than once but under ten times. This chain links TRBV12-3 or TRBV12-4 with TRBJ2-4, with D unclear. The CDR3 is 11 amino acids. V was pared by 6 bases and J by 8 bases, with 8 bases between. This chain's CDR3 is CASSPADIQYF. DNA of the CDR3: TGTGCCAGCAGCCCCGCCGACATTCAGTACTTC.

The chain couples TRBV20-1 to TRBJ1-2; tentative D call: TRBD1 (6 bases). Trimming stripped 6 bases from V and 6 bases from J, with 17 bases between. The germline V gene has CDR1 DFQATT and CDR2 SNEGSKA (reference sequence). The CDR3 contains 13 residues. The CDR3 DNA reads TGCAGTGCAAGCAAGGCACAGGGCCATGGCTACACCTTC. Amino acid sequence: CSASKAQGHGYTF.

V is TRBV4-3 and J is TRBJ2-5; D is unclear. There are 15 residues in the CDR3. The V end lost 0 bases, the J end lost 5 bases, and 13 bases lay between the germline ends. Germline assignment: CDR1 LGHNA and CDR2 YSLEER. The CDR3: CASSQDQSVGETQYF. CDR3 nucleotide sequence: TGCGCCAGCAGCCAAGATCAGTCGGTGGGTGAGACCCAGTACTTC.

This clonotype appeared many times. The V and J genes are TRBV6-2 or TRBV6-3 and TRBJ2-7; no firm D call. The germline V gene encodes CDR1 MNHEY and CDR2 SVGEGT. CDR3 length equals 9 residues. V was clipped by 2 bases and J by 7 bases, with 0 bases between them. CDR3 sequence (DNA): TGTGCCAGCAGTTACGAGCAGTACTTC. Translation gives CASSYEQYF.

This clonotype occurred a few times. The gene calls are TRBV5-1 and TRBJ1-5; D is possibly TRBD1 (6 bases). Trimming cost V 4 bases and J 1 base, with 9 bases left between them. The CDR3 totals 14 residues. CDR1 and CDR2 (germline): SGHRS, YFSETQ. The CDR3 region has the DNA TGCGCCAGCAGCCCAGGACAGAGCAATCAGCCCCAGCATTTT. As protein: CASSPGQSNQPQHF.

The chain links TRBV29-1 to TRBJ2-2; D could derive from TRBD1 or TRBD2 (7 bases each). The V and J ends lost 7 bases and 1 base respectively, with 13 bases between them. CDR1 and CDR2 (germline): SQVTM, ANQGSEA. The CDR3 is made up of 14 amino acids. This CDR3 reads CSAQGGMNTGELFF. The CDR3 DNA is TGCAGCGCCCAGGGGGGGATGAACACCGGGGAGCTGTTTTTT.